This T cell receptor (beta chain) is drawn from a study of CD8+ T cells in alopecia areata. Extracted RNA was reverse transcribed into cDNA, the sequencing template. Measured with immunoSEQ multiplex PCR; TCRdb has only the in-frame clones, and not every one. The sample holds about 140,000 clones, about 86% seen once. Study findings and constraints: Numerous expanded lesional clones remained in scalp and blood during tofacitinib. Among the 100 top clones, expanded CD8+ clones, like scalp clonality, were significantly decreased by tofacitinib. For lesional scalp, especially alopecia totalis/universalis, clonality was higher than in normal scalp. TCR sharing was clearer in mice than between patients, perhaps partly owing to patient HLA diversity.

Germline V gene data show CDR1 as SGHDT and CDR2 as YYEEEE. Trimming removed 2 bases from V and 5 bases from J, with 8 bases in between. The CDR3 totals 12 residues. In the case of this clone: What it recognizes is unknown.

Treatment meaning: oral pan-JAK inhibitor, 5-10 mg twice daily. This receptor was identified in a human donor with alopecia areata. The chain couples TRBV5-6 to TRBJ2-7, with a tentative D call TRBD2 (6 bases). The sequenced sample was CD8+ T cells sorted from blood, obtained at week 4, from a patient treated with tofacitinib. The chain's CDR3 is CASSLSGDEQYF. For the CDR3, the DNA is TGTGCCAGCAGCTTATCGGGAGACGAGCAGTACTTC.